One and the same sample provided the 32 T cell receptor beta chains below, sequenced in a study of sequential checkpoint blockade in melanoma. TCRdb's table, derived via immunoSEQ multiplex PCR, lists solely in-frame clones and lacks some. The sample holds 30,000 or so clones, approximately 82% seen once. Treatment denoted: randomized to nivolumab then ipilimumab (arm A) or the reverse (arm B). Sequences were derived from CD8+ T cells sorted from blood (inferred from file names), sampled from a patient given nivolumab and ipilimumab in sequence. The receptors come from a human donor with melanoma.

CDR3: CASSNQEEIGSPLHF. CDR3 sequence (DNA): TGCGCCAGCAGCAACCAGGAGGAGATTGGATCACCCCTCCACTTT. This sequence joins TRBV5-1 and TRBJ1-6; no clear D gene. Trimming cost V 4 bases and J 10 bases, with 18 bases left between them. The CDR3 length is 15 residues. From germline, CDR1 is SGHRS and CDR2 YFSETQ.

This clone was counted once. V gene TRBV27 combines with J gene TRBJ2-1, with D perhaps matching TRBD2 (6 bases). The CDR3 sequence is 17 residues long. The V and J ends lost 4 bases and 0 bases respectively, with 16 bases between them. Germline CDR1 MNHEY, CDR2 SMNVEV (reference sequence). The CDR3 region has the DNA TGTGCCAGCAGTTGGGAGGCGGGATACAGCTCCTACAATGAGCAGTTCTTC. Translated, it gives CASSWEAGYSSYNEQFF.

The V and J genes are TRBV7-6 and TRBJ2-7; D may be TRBD1 (5 bases). Trimming removed 6 bases from V and 0 bases from J, with 15 bases in between. From germline, CDR1 is SGHVS and CDR2 FNYEAQ. The CDR3 has 15 residues. CDR3 loop: CASSPASGYSYEQYF. The CDR3 DNA is TGTGCCAGCAGTCCTGCCTCAGGGTACTCCTACGAGCAGTACTTC.

The gene calls are TRBV6-5 and TRBJ1-3; 7 nucleotides match TRBD1. V gave up 1 base and J gave up 0 bases; unmatched junction bases: 3. CDR1 is MNHEY, CDR2 SVGAGI, per germline. The CDR3 loop spans 16 amino acids. Here the CDR3 DNA reads TGTGCCAGCAGTTACTACGGGACAGTCTCTGGAAACACCATATATTTT. Its translation is CASSYYGTVSGNTIYF.

The chain uses TRBV9 and TRBJ1-2; 10 nucleotides line up with TRBD1. V shed 7 bases, J shed 7 bases, and the junction held 4 bases outside the gene matches. There are 12 residues in the CDR3. The germline V gene has CDR1 SGDLS and CDR2 YYNGEE. The CDR3 loop is CASRQGAGGYTF. For the CDR3, the DNA is TGTGCCAGCCGACAGGGGGCAGGTGGCTACACCTTC.

This rearrangement joins TRBV27 to TRBJ2-5, with 7 bases fitting TRBD1. The end of the DNA aligns better with TRBJ2-7, so the J call may be wrong. CDR3 length: 15 residues. Germline loops: CDR1 MNHEY, CDR2 SMNVEV (reference sequence). CDR3 amino acids: CASRVGAGGIDEQYF. CDR3 bases: TGTGCCAGCCGGGTAGGGGCAGGGGGTATCGACGAGCAGTACTTC.

The chain combines TRBV4-1 with TRBJ2-3, with D perhaps TRBD1 (5 bases). The CDR3 has 16 amino acids. V was cut by 4 bases and J by 2 bases, with 16 bases left in between. CDR1 and CDR2 (germline): MGHRA, YSYEKL. The CDR3 region is CASSPIAGRVTDTQYF. In DNA form, the CDR3 reads TGCGCCAGCAGCCCCATTGCCGGCAGGGTCACAGATACGCAGTATTTT.

This clone was observed a few times. The chain combines TRBV28 with TRBJ2-7; D remains ambiguous. Germline lookup yields CDR1 MDHEN and CDR2 SYDVKM. Trimming removed 2 bases from V and 0 bases from J, with 8 bases in between. The CDR3 covers 14 residues. Here the CDR3 DNA reads TGTGCCAGCAGTTTAGTGGCAGACTCCTACGAGCAGTACTTC. It is translated as CASSLVADSYEQYF.

The chain combines TRBV7-9 with TRBJ1-1, with D perhaps TRBD1 (6 bases). Trimming took 4 bases from V and 1 from J, leaving 10 bases between them. The CDR3 spans 14 residues. CDR1 is SEHNR, CDR2 FQNEAQ, per germline (reference sequence). The CDR3 protein is CASSSGQANTEAFF. CDR3 nucleotide sequence: TGTGCCAGCAGCTCGGGACAAGCGAACACTGAAGCTTTCTTT.

The chain couples TRBV27 to TRBJ2-5; D call uncertain. TRBJ2-7 matches the DNA end more closely, so the J call is doubtful. Germline V lookup: CDR1 MNHEY, CDR2 SMNVEV (reference sequence). The CDR3 runs to 13 residues. CDR3 residues: CASSPDFPYEQYF. The CDR3 DNA follows: TGTGCCAGCAGTCCCGACTTCCCCTACGAGCAGTACTTC.

The CDR3 nucleotides read TGTGCCAGCAGCCCAAGGGACTTCTCTGGAAACACCATATATTTT. Translation gives CASSPRDFSGNTIYF. The rearrangement uses TRBV9 and TRBJ1-3, with D possibly being TRBD1 (5 bases). V was clipped by 4 bases and J by 0 bases, with 11 bases between them. CDR3 length equals 15 residues. In germline, CDR1 is SGDLS, CDR2 YYNGEE. The full variable domain, in which reference TRBV9 and TRBJ1-3 provide the parts outside the CDR3, is DSGVTQTPKHLITATGQRVTLRCSPRSGDLSVYWYQQSLDQGLQFLIQYYNGEERAKGNILERFSAQQFPDLHSELNLSSLELGDSALYFCASSPRDFSGNTIYFGEGSWLTVV.

Concerning this clone itself: Sequence at one end of the junction differs from germline and may be a read error. The rearrangement joins TRBV30 to TRBJ1-1; the match to TRBD1 covers 9 bases. Germline V lookup: CDR1 GTSNPN, CDR2 SVGIG (reference sequence). This CDR3 comprises 15 residues. In DNA form, the CDR3 reads TGTGCCTGGAGTGTCCTGGGACAGGGTTATACTGAAGTTTTCTTT. The encoded protein is CAWSVLGQGYTEVFF.

The gene calls are TRBV6-5 and TRBJ2-2, with D tentatively TRBD2 (7 bases). This CDR3 contains 15 residues. V was shortened by 6 bases and J by 6 bases, with 17 bases between the two germline ends. CDR1 is MNHEY, CDR2 SVGAGI, per germline. DNA for the CDR3: TGTGCCAGCAGCATACAGGGAGGGTCGTCCGGGGAGCTGTTTTTT. Amino acid sequence: CASSIQGGSSGELFF.

J is TRBJ2-5 and V is TRBV4-1; the match to TRBD1 covers 12 bases. Germline values: CDR1 MGHRA, CDR2 YSYEKL. V shed 2 bases and J 5 bases; nucleotides not matched to a gene: 3. The CDR3 extends over 15 amino acids. The CDR3 bases are TGCGCCAGCAGCCAACGGGACAGGGGGCGGGAGACCCAGTACTTC. Its translation: CASSQRDRGRETQYF.

The genes are TRBV4-1 and TRBJ2-1, with unresolved D. V was cut by 4 bases and J by 11 bases, with 15 bases left in between. This CDR3 comprises 13 residues. Germline assignment: CDR1 MGHRA and CDR2 YSYEKL. The DNA for the CDR3 is TGCGCCAGCAGCCCTCAAGGCCTAGAACAGCAGTTCTTC. Encoded protein: CASSPQGLEQQFF.

J is TRBJ2-7 and V is TRBV15; weak D call: TRBD1 (6 bases). Trimming removed 6 bases from V and 0 bases from J, with 9 bases in between. Per the germline V gene, CDR1 is LNHNV and CDR2 is YYDKDF (reference sequence). There are 13 residues in the CDR3. The CDR3 here is CATRDSLSYEQYF. CDR3 DNA sequence: TGTGCCACCAGGGACAGCCTCTCCTACGAGCAGTACTTC.

V and J are TRBV19 and TRBJ1-4; D is unresolved. The V gene's germline CDR1 is LNHDA and CDR2 SQIVND (reference sequence). The CDR3 has 16 residues. V lost 4 bases and J 0 bases, leaving 12 bases between the germline ends. CDR3 residues: CASSTQVLATNEKLFF. In DNA, the CDR3 is TGTGCCAGTAGTACCCAGGTCTTAGCAACTAATGAAAAACTGTTTTTT.

The table lists this clone with a count of one. CDR3 DNA: TGTGCCAGCAGTGAGGGGACAGGGGTATCAGAATACGAGCAGTACTTC. Amino acids: CASSEGTGVSEYEQYF. The chain carries TRBV6-1 and TRBJ2-7; 10 nucleotides match TRBD1. In germline, CDR1 is MNHNS, CDR2 SASEGT. V shed 3 bases and J 4 bases; nucleotides not matched to a gene: 9. The CDR3 is made up of 16 amino acids.

This clone was detected a few times. The V gene is TRBV2, the J gene TRBJ1-5, with 8 bases lining up with TRBD1. Per germline, CDR1 SNHLY and CDR2 FYNNEI. The length of the CDR3 is 15 residues. Germline trimming cut 6 bases from V and 6 bases from J; bases unmatched to any gene: 10. CDR3: CASSARTGPVQPQHF. The CDR3 DNA reads as TGTGCCAGCAGCGCAAGGACAGGGCCCGTTCAGCCCCAGCATTTT.

The chain combines TRBV27 with TRBJ2-5; 14 bases are a match to TRBD2. CDR1 and CDR2 (germline): MNHEY, SMNVEV (reference sequence). CDR3 length: 17 residues. Unmatched junction bases numbered 11, after V lost 6 bases and J lost 5 bases. The DNA of the CDR3 is TGTGCCAGCAGCGATCGGACTAGCGGGAGGCTAACGGAGACCCAGTACTTC. The encoded protein is CASSDRTSGRLTETQYF.

The rearrangement links TRBV28 to TRBJ1-4; TRBD1 aligns across 9 bases. Trimming at V came to 5 bases and at J to 8 bases, leaving 6 bases not matched to a gene. The CDR3 runs 14 residues. Germline assignment: CDR1 MDHEN and CDR2 SYDVKM. The CDR3 DNA sequence: TGTGCCAGCAGTATAGGACAGGGGTTCGAAAAACTGTTTTTT. This encodes CASSIGQGFEKLFF.

V and J are TRBV5-1 and TRBJ2-7; TRBD1 agrees at 8 bases. Trimming took 4 bases from V and 3 from J; bases not matched to a gene: 9. The CDR3 has 15 amino acids. The germline V gene has CDR1 SGHRS and CDR2 YFSETQ. The CDR3 DNA reads TGCGCCAGCAGCCCCAGGACGACAGGGGACTACGAGCAGTACTTC. This encodes CASSPRTTGDYEQYF.

This sequence joins TRBV4-1 and TRBJ2-7; TRBD1 is a possible D gene (6 bases). Looked up from germline, CDR1 is MGHRA and CDR2 is YSYEKL. CDR3 size: 14 residues. Deletions cut 1 base from V and 2 bases from J, with 9 bases between. CDR3 nucleotides: TGCGCCAGCAGCCAAGTACAGGGCCCCTACGAGCAGTACTTC. Amino acid sequence: CASSQVQGPYEQYF.

This chain connects TRBV29-1 to TRBJ2-5, with TRBD2 matching over 16 bases. With V trimmed by 6 bases and J by 5 bases, 3 bases remained unmatched. Germline V gene lookup returns CDR1 SQVTM and CDR2 ANQGSEA. The CDR3 length is 14 residues. CDR3 coding DNA: TGCAGCGTACCGGGACTAGCGGGGGGGGAGACCCAGTACTTC. This translates into CSVPGLAGGETQYF.

The rearrangement links TRBV6-6 to TRBJ2-3; D remains ambiguous. CDR3 length equals 13 residues. CDR1 and CDR2 (germline): MNHNY, SVGAGI (reference sequence). Trimming removed 8 bases at V and 11 bases at J, with 20 bases between. CDR3 amino acids: CASFALTGLGQYF. The DNA for the CDR3 is TGTGCCAGCTTTGCCCTGACTGGTTTAGGGCAGTATTTT.

The J gene is TRBJ1-1, the V gene TRBV6-5; 9 nucleotides agree with TRBD1. The trim removed 2 bases at V and 5 bases at J, leaving 9 bases unmatched. Looked up from germline, CDR1 is MNHEY and CDR2 is SVGAGI. This CDR3 spans 16 amino acids. The CDR3 is CASSYTPGTGRTEAFF. The CDR3 nucleotides are TGTGCCAGCAGTTACACCCCCGGGACAGGGAGGACTGAAGCTTTCTTT.

CDR3 bases: TGTGCCAGCACTCGAGAGCGGGGGAGCTACACCTTC. Translating gives CASTRERGSYTF. The gene calls are TRBV6-5 and TRBJ1-2, with D maybe TRBD1 (5 bases). The V end was cut by 7 bases, the J end by 9 bases, with 15 bases between. The CDR3 is made up of 12 amino acids. Germline V lookup: CDR1 MNHEY, CDR2 SVGAGI.

The V and J genes are TRBV28 and TRBJ1-5, with a weak D call TRBD1 (5 bases). Per the germline V gene, CDR1 is MDHEN and CDR2 is SYDVKM. This CDR3 contains 14 residues. V was pared by 5 bases and J by 4 bases, with 12 bases between. CDR3 region: CASSPHRLNQPQHF. In DNA, the CDR3 is TGTGCCAGCAGTCCCCACAGGTTAAATCAGCCCCAGCATTTT. Using reference TRBV28 and TRBJ1-5 for the parts outside the CDR3, the full variable domain is DVKVTQSSRYLVKRTGEKVFLECVQDMDHENMFWYRQDPGLGLRLIYFSYDVKMKEKGDIPEGYSVSREKKERFSLILESASTNQTSMYLCASSPHRLNQPQHFGDGTRLSIL.

The J gene is TRBJ2-1, the V gene TRBV15; TRBD1 is a possible D gene (6 bases). The V gene's germline CDR1 is LNHNV and CDR2 YYDKDF (reference sequence). This CDR3 spans 14 amino acids. Trimming took off 1 base at V and 5 bases at J, with 9 bases between the two ends. CDR3 sequence: CATSRVRDNNEQFF. The DNA for the CDR3 is TGTGCCACCAGCAGAGTTCGGGACAACAATGAGCAGTTCTTC.

V gene TRBV7-9 combines with J gene TRBJ2-7, with D possibly TRBD1 on 6 matching bases. Germline CDR1 SEHNR, CDR2 FQNEAQ (reference sequence). Trimming cost V 4 bases and J 3 bases, with 13 bases left between them. This CDR3 comprises 14 residues. This CDR3 reads CASSYNLGGYEQYF. The CDR3 DNA follows: TGTGCCAGCAGCTATAACTTAGGGGGCTACGAGCAGTACTTC.

The rearrangement uses TRBV27 and TRBJ2-7; tentative D call: TRBD2 (5 bases). Germline lookup yields CDR1 MNHEY and CDR2 SMNVEV (reference sequence). V lost 6 bases, J lost 3 bases, and 9 bases lay in between. The CDR3 totals 12 residues. The CDR3 region is CASSEGIYEQYF. For the CDR3, the DNA is TGTGCCAGCAGCGAGGGTATCTACGAGCAGTACTTC.

The V gene is TRBV9, the J gene TRBJ2-1; weak D call: TRBD1 (5 bases). Trimming removed 0 bases at V and 12 bases at J, with 16 bases between. CDR1 is SGDLS and CDR2 is YYNGEE in the germline V gene. The CDR3 has 14 amino acids. The CDR3: CASSVAGQGRGQFF. DNA of the CDR3: TGTGCCAGCAGCGTAGCTGGGCAGGGCCGAGGGCAGTTCTTC.